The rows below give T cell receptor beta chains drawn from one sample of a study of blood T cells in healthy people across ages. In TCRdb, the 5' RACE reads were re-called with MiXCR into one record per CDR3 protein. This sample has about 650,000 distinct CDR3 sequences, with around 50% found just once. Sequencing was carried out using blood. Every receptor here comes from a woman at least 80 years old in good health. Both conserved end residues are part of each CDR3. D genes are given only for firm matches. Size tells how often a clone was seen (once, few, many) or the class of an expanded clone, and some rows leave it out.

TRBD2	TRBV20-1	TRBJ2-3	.	TGCAGTGTTAGCGGGGGCCCAGATACGCAGTATTTT	CSVSGGPDTQYF
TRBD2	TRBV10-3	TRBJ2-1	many	TGTGCCATCAGTGGACTAGCGGGAGCTAATGAGCAGTTCTTC	CAISGLAGANEQFF
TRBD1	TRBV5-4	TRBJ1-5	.	TGTGCCAGCAGCTTGGGAGGACAGGGAAACAATCAGCCCCAGCATTTT	CASSLGGQGNNQPQHF
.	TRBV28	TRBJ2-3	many	TGTGCCAGCAGTTTATTAGGACAGAGAAGCACAGATACGCAGTATTTT	CASSLLGQRSTDTQYF
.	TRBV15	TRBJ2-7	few	TGTGCCACCAGCAGAGCCGGGACTCTAGACAATGAGCAGTACTTC	CATSRAGTLDNEQYF
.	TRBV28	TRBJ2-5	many	TGTGCCAGCAGTCCCGACAGTACCCCTGGAGAGACCCAGTACTTC	CASSPDSTPGETQYF
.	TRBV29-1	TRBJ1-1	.	TGCAGCGTCGTGGTCACTGAAGCTTTCTTT	CSVVVTEAFF
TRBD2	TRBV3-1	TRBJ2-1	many	TGTGCCAGCAGCCAAGATCAGCGGGGGGGTTCCTACAATGAGCAGTTCTTC	CASSQDQRGGSYNEQFF
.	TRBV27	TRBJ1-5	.	TGTGCCAGCAGTCCTGGACTTTTGGGCAATCAGCCCCAGCATTTT	CASSPGLLGNQPQHF
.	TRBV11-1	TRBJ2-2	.	TGTGCCAGCAGCTCAATAGTGGGATACACCGGGGAGCTGTTTTTT	CASSSIVGYTGELFF
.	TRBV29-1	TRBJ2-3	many	TGCAGCGTTGATATGACAGGACAATACACAGATACGCAGTATTTT	CSVDMTGQYTDTQYF